These 27 T cell receptor beta chains share one sample of origin, sequenced in a study of Ad26.COV2.S vaccination and SARS-CoV-2 variants. Repertoires were generated with immunoSEQ multiplex PCR, while TCRdb's copy carries only in-frame clones and drops some. The sample has roughly 700,000 clones, about 89% seen once; the top ten hold about 1.5%. Specified treatment: around 19 received Ad26.COV2.S at low or high dose, single or two shots; about 5 received placebo; per-sample allocation not given. Samples came from day 63 after the first vaccine or placebo injection. Here the sequenced sample was peripheral blood, taken in a trial of Ad26.COV2.S vaccine versus placebo. These receptors all come from a person aged 18-60 years who received the Ad26.COV2.S COVID-19 vaccine or a placebo.

The chain joins TRBV1 to TRBJ2-5. TRBV1 corresponds to a pseudogene. The CDR3 is 19 residues long. Written as DNA, the CDR3 is TGCACCAGCAGCCAAGTCCTCCTACTGGGGGTCAGCGGCCAAGAGACCCAGTACTTC. It is translated as CTSSQVLLLGVSGQETQYF.

The chain joins TRBV9 to TRBJ2-1; a possible D gene is TRBD2 (6 bases). CDR3 length: 15 amino acids. V gave up 3 bases and J gave up 2 bases, with 12 bases separating them. Per germline, CDR1 SGDLS and CDR2 YYNGEE. The DNA for the CDR3 is TGTGCCAGCAGCGATGGGACTTTGCCCTACAATGAGCAGTTCTTC. This encodes CASSDGTLPYNEQFF.

The rearrangement uses TRBV2 and TRBJ2-1, with a possible D match to TRBD2 (6 bases). The CDR3 loop spans 14 amino acids. Per the germline V gene, CDR1 is SNHLY and CDR2 is FYNNEI. V lost 7 bases to trimming and J lost 3 bases, with 13 bases between them. The chain's CDR3 is CASNGGTVYNEQFF. The CDR3 DNA reads as TGTGCCAGCAACGGCGGGACTGTCTACAATGAGCAGTTCTTC.

The chain has TRBV6-2 or TRBV6-3 and TRBJ1-1; D is unclear. The CDR3 extends over 19 amino acids. CDR1 and CDR2 from the germline V gene are MNHEY and SVGEGT. Trimming cost V 2 bases and J 1 base, with 23 bases left between them. The CDR3 sequence is CASSYDVPSWGRGNTEAFF. CDR3 sequence (DNA): TGTGCCAGCAGTTACGACGTGCCGTCCTGGGGTCGAGGGAACACTGAAGCTTTCTTT.

The CDR3 DNA reads as TGTGCCAGCAGAACTTTTACAGGGGTGACTGAAGCTTTCTTT. The encoded protein is CASRTFTGVTEAFF. The chain couples TRBV27 to TRBJ1-1; 7 bases match TRBD1. This CDR3 has 14 amino acids. V shed 6 bases and J 5 bases; nucleotides not matched to a gene: 9. Germline CDR1 MNHEY, CDR2 SMNVEV (reference sequence).

The rearrangement uses TRBV5-1 and TRBJ1-2; 10 positions match TRBD1. The CDR3 is made up of 16 amino acids. V was pared by 3 bases and J by 1 base, with 6 bases of the junction left unmatched. Germline CDR1 SGHRS, CDR2 YFSETQ. The CDR3, as DNA: TGCGCCAGCAGCTCTCCCGGGACAGGGGTTAACTATGGCTACACCTTC. Its protein is CASSSPGTGVNYGYTF.

V gene TRBV7-2 combines with J gene TRBJ1-2; unclear D gene. CDR1 and CDR2 (germline): SGHTA, FQGNSA. The germline V and J ends were trimmed by 0 bases and 4 bases, with 12 bases remaining between them. This CDR3 has 15 residues. The chain's CDR3 is CASSLAMGSLYGYTF. CDR3 nucleotide sequence: TGTGCCAGCAGCTTAGCAATGGGGTCCCTCTATGGCTACACCTTC.

The chain combines TRBV6-5 with TRBJ2-7, with TRBD1 as a possible D gene (5 bases). V lost 0 bases and J lost 4, with 16 bases in between. The CDR3 contains 16 residues. CDR1 is MNHEY, CDR2 SVGAGI, per germline. The CDR3 sequence is CASSYSRGALGYEQYF. CDR3 DNA sequence: TGTGCCAGCAGTTACTCGCGTGGGGCCCTGGGGTACGAGCAGTACTTC.

The table lists this clone with a count of one. The chain is built from TRBV5-1 and TRBJ2-1; possibly TRBD2 for D (5 bases). Trimming removed 0 bases at V and 0 bases at J, with 10 bases between. Germline V gene lookup returns CDR1 SGHRS and CDR2 YFSETQ. The CDR3 loop spans 16 amino acids. The DNA of the CDR3 is TGCGCCAGCAGCTTGGTCGGGGATCGCTCCTACAATGAGCAGTTCTTC. Residues: CASSLVGDRSYNEQFF.

This rearrangement joins TRBV28 to TRBJ1-4; maybe TRBD1 (5 bases). The CDR3 covers 16 residues. Germline V gives CDR1 MDHEN, CDR2 SYDVKM. Trimming pared 5 bases from V and 1 base from J, leaving 14 bases between. The CDR3 bases are TGTGCCAGCAGTGGGGGAGGCGAAGGAACTAATGAAAAACTGTTTTTT. Encoded protein: CASSGGGEGTNEKLFF.

The gene calls are TRBV5-1 and TRBJ2-5, with 8 bases fitting TRBD2. The CDR3 consists of 16 residues. J lost 5 bases, V lost 4 bases, and 13 bases had no gene match. CDR1 is SGHRS and CDR2 is YFSETQ in the germline V gene. CDR3 in amino acids: CASSPELADWSETQYF. Written as DNA, the CDR3 is TGCGCCAGCAGCCCTGAACTAGCGGACTGGTCTGAGACCCAGTACTTC.

This sequence joins TRBV15 and TRBJ2-3; D perhaps matches TRBD2 (5 bases). Trimming removed 0 bases from V and 1 base from J, with 14 bases in between. The CDR3 runs to 17 residues. Germline V lookup: CDR1 LNHNV, CDR2 YYDKDF (reference sequence). CDR3 sequence reads: CATSRDLPYGGTDTQYF. CDR3 nucleotides: TGTGCCACCAGCAGAGATTTACCTTACGGGGGCACAGATACGCAGTATTTT.

The chain carries TRBV6-5 and TRBJ1-5; tentative D call: TRBD1 (6 bases). Germline CDR1 MNHEY, CDR2 SVGAGI. This CDR3 is 12 amino acids long. CDR3 sequence: CASRGGSQPQHF. DNA for the CDR3: TGTGCTTCTCGAGGGGGTTCCCAGCCCCAGCATTTT.

V and J are TRBV30 and TRBJ2-3; possibly TRBD1 or TRBD2 for D (5 bases each). Per the germline V gene, CDR1 is GTSNPN and CDR2 is SVGIG (reference sequence). The CDR3 totals 13 residues. The DNA for the CDR3 is TGTGCTTACAGGTTAAGGGAGACAGATACGCAGTATTTT. Residues: CAYRLRETDTQYF.

The chain combines TRBV12-3 or TRBV12-4 with TRBJ2-2; TRBD2 agrees at 8 bases. This CDR3 has 13 residues. V was pared by 7 bases and J by 7 bases, with 5 bases of the junction left unmatched. For the CDR3, the DNA is TGTGCCAGCACCCAACTAGCGGTCGGGGAGCTGTTTTTT. Translation gives CASTQLAVGELFF.

The V gene is TRBV21-1, the J gene TRBJ2-2; TRBD2, the table's D call, was not compared with the DNA. TRBV21-1 constitutes a pseudogene. CDR3 length: 13 residues. The CDR3 DNA sequence: TGTGCCAGCAGCACGCCGACGGGCGGGGAGCTGTTTTTT. Translating it yields CASSTPTGGELFF.

The chain has TRBV7-2 and TRBJ2-7, with D possibly being TRBD1 or TRBD2 (6 bases each). Trimming took 1 base from V and 0 from J, leaving 13 bases between them. CDR1 is SGHTA, CDR2 FQGNSA, per germline. This CDR3 comprises 16 residues. In DNA form, the CDR3 reads TGTGCCAGCAGCTTAGTAGGGGGAGGCCTCTCCTACGAGCAGTACTTC. It yields the protein CASSLVGGGLSYEQYF.

The chain joins TRBV9 to TRBJ2-1; 7 nucleotides match TRBD2. CDR1 and CDR2 from the germline V gene are SGDLS and YYNGEE. Losses at the gene ends were 3 bases for V and 3 bases for J; bases not matched to a gene: 6. The CDR3 consists of 15 residues. The CDR3 DNA reads TGTGCCAGCAGCGCGTCCTCGGGGGGCTACAATGAGCAGTTCTTC. Its protein product is CASSASSGGYNEQFF.

This clone was found a few times. This same CDR3 is encoded by further DNA sequences in the sample. The rearrangement links TRBV24-1 to TRBJ1-2; D is uncertain. This CDR3 has 12 amino acids. Trimming took 3 bases from V and 8 from J, leaving 9 bases between them. Germline assignment: CDR1 KGHDR and CDR2 SFDVKD. The CDR3 region has the DNA TGTGCCACCAGTGATACGGGAAGCGGCTACACCTTC. Translating gives CATSDTGSGYTF.

The chain recombines TRBV19 with TRBJ2-7, with D perhaps given as TRBD1 or TRBD2 (5 bases each). This CDR3 is 15 amino acids long. With 2 bases removed from V and 2 bases from J, the gap between germline ends came to 13 bases. CDR1 and CDR2 from the germline V gene are LNHDA and SQIVND (reference sequence). The DNA for the CDR3 is TGTGCCAGTAGTATAACGCCCGGGACGGCCTACGAGCAGTACTTC. Its translation: CASSITPGTAYEQYF.

The rearrangement links TRBV6-2 or TRBV6-3 to TRBJ2-1, with D perhaps matching TRBD1 (6 bases). The ends were cut back, 5 bases at V and 0 bases at J, with 11 bases in the middle. The CDR3 is made up of 15 amino acids. Per the germline V gene, CDR1 is MNHEY and CDR2 is SVGEGT. For the CDR3, the DNA is TGTGCCAGCAGTGACGGACAGTTCTCCTACAATGAGCAGTTCTTC. This codes for CASSDGQFSYNEQFF.

The rearrangement joins TRBV9 to TRBJ2-7, with 8 nucleotides matching TRBD2. Germline-derived CDR1 and CDR2 are SGDLS and YYNGEE. The CDR3 loop spans 17 amino acids. Trimming took 0 bases from V and 0 from J; bases not matched to a gene: 8. CDR3 in DNA: TGTGCCAGCAGCGTAGCGGCTAGCGGGCCTAGCTCCTACGAGCAGTACTTC. It codes for CASSVAASGPSSYEQYF.

This rearrangement joins TRBV30 to TRBJ2-3, with D perhaps TRBD2 (6 bases). The CDR3 length is 15 residues. Looked up from germline, CDR1 is GTSNPN and CDR2 is SVGIG (reference sequence). With 0 bases removed from V and 2 bases from J, the gap between germline ends came to 12 bases. DNA of the CDR3: TGTGCCTGGAGTGTTGTTCGGGAGAACACAGATACGCAGTATTTT. It translates to CAWSVVRENTDTQYF. The whole variable domain, filled in from reference TRBV30 and TRBJ2-3, reads SQTIHQWPATLVQPVGSPLSLECTVEGTSNPNLYWYRQAAGRGLQLLFYSVGIGQISSEVPQNLSASRPQDRQFILSSKKLLLSDSGFYLCAWSVVRENTDTQYFGPGTRLTVL.

This rearrangement joins TRBV21-1 to TRBJ2-3; TRBD1, the table's D call, lacks a check against the DNA. TRBV21-1 is tagged as a pseudogene. This CDR3 spans 18 amino acids. The CDR3 reads CASSKSRRGPAHTDTQYF. The DNA for the CDR3 is TGTGCCAGCAGCAAAAGCCGCAGGGGCCCGGCCCACACAGATACGCAGTATTTT.

V gene TRBV5-4 combines with J gene TRBJ2-3, with 7 nucleotides matching TRBD2. Germline values: CDR1 SGHNT, CDR2 YYREEE (reference sequence). J gave up 3 bases and V 4 bases, and 8 bases lay outside the gene matches. The CDR3 consists of 15 residues. As DNA, the CDR3 is TGTGCCAGCAGCGGACGGACGGGGGGTACAGATACGCAGTATTTT. Its protein product is CASSGRTGGTDTQYF.

This chain links TRBV7-9 with TRBJ2-7, with D hard to call. The V end was cut by 4 bases, the J end by 2 bases, with 12 bases between. The CDR3 extends over 14 amino acids. Germline values: CDR1 SEHNR, CDR2 FQNEAQ (reference sequence). The CDR3 coding sequence is TGTGCCAGCAGCTCCAAAGGCGGAACCTACGAGCAGTACTTC. Protein sequence: CASSSKGGTYEQYF.

The chain has TRBV5-1 and TRBJ1-4, with D perhaps TRBD1 (6 bases). From germline, CDR1 is SGHRS and CDR2 YFSETQ. V lost 5 bases to trimming and J lost 0 bases, with 11 bases between them. This CDR3 region has 15 residues. CDR3 nucleotides: TGCGCCAGCAGTAGGGGGGATGCAACTAATGAAAAACTGTTTTTT. This gives the protein CASSRGDATNEKLFF.